This T cell receptor beta chain was observed in a study of cytomegalovirus exposure and HLA in healthy donors. Clones were read by immunoSEQ multiplex PCR, and TCRdb kept only the in-frame ones, dropping some. Counted here are 180,000 or so clones, roughly 86% occurring once; the ten biggest clones make up more than 5.5%. The length of the CDR3 is 15 residues. V was cut by 0 bases and J by 6 bases, with 12 bases left in between. The germline gives CDR1 LGHNA, CDR2 YSLEER. The sequencing sample was made of PBMCs. The rearrangement joins TRBV4-3 to TRBJ2-1; D unresolved. The clonotype was recovered from a young man in good health and CMV-seropositive. The CDR3 DNA follows: TGCGCCAGCAGCCAAGATACAACAATATTCAATGAGCAGTTCTTC. Its translation: CASSQDTTIFNEQFF.